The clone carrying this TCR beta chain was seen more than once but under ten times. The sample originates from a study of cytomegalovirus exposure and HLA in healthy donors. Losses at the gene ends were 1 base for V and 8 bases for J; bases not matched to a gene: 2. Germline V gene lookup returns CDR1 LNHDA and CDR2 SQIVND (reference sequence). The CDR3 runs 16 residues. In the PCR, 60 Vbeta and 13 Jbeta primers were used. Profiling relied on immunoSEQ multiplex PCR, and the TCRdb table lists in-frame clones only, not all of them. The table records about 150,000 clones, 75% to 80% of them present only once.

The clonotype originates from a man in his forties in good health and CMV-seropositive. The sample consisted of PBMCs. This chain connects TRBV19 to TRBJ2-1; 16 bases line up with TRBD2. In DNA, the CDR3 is TGTGCCAGTAGTATAGCGGGGACTAGCGGGAGGGATGAGCAGTTCTTC. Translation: CASSIAGTSGRDEQFF. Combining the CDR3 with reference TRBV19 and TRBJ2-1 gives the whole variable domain DGGITQSPKYLFRKEGQNVTLSCEQNLNHDAMYWYRQDPGQGLRLIYYSQIVNDFQKGDIAEGYSVSREKKESFPLTVTSAQKNPTAFYLCASSIAGTSGRDEQFFGPGTRLTVL.